These 11 T cell receptor beta chains share one sample of origin, sequenced in a study of T cell changes during pregnancy in multiple sclerosis. Sequencing was performed with immunoSEQ multiplex PCR; in TCRdb, only in-frame clones are kept and a portion is missing. Seen here are tens of thousands of clones, about 91% observed once, and the top ten hold around 0.85%. The material was peripheral blood, obtained in the first trimester of pregnancy. Receptors originate from a female donor with multiple sclerosis, enrolled in a pregnancy study.

The chain links TRBV11-2 to TRBJ2-3, with TRBD2 matching 7 bases. From germline, CDR1 is SGHAT and CDR2 FQNNGV. The J segment lost 4 bases and the V segment lost 0 bases, leaving 4 bases of the junction unmatched. The CDR3 totals 15 residues. For the CDR3, the DNA is TGTGCCAGCAGCTTAGATTTCGGGAGGCCAGATACGCAGTATTTT. Protein product: CASSLDFGRPDTQYF.

The rearrangement links TRBV5-1 to TRBJ1-1, with 9 bases fitting TRBD1. There are 16 residues in the CDR3. Germline V gene lookup returns CDR1 SGHRS and CDR2 YFSETQ. Germline trimming cut 0 bases from V and 8 bases from J; bases unmatched to any gene: 11. CDR3 protein: CASSLGLTGTGSEAFF. The CDR3 nucleotides read TGCGCCAGCAGCTTGGGTTTGACCGGGACAGGGTCGGAAGCTTTCTTT.

This chain links TRBV9 with TRBJ1-2; 8 bases align to TRBD1. CDR1 and CDR2 (germline): SGDLS, YYNGEE. CDR3 size: 18 residues. Trimming took 3 bases from V and 0 from J; bases not matched to a gene: 13. CDR3 amino acids: CASSGGTGWNIANYGYTF. The CDR3 bases are TGTGCCAGCAGCGGAGGGACAGGTTGGAATATAGCTAACTATGGCTACACCTTC.

V is TRBV6-4 and J is TRBJ1-1; D might be TRBD1 (6 bases). Deletions cut 5 bases from V and 8 bases from J, with 21 bases between. Germline V CDR1 and CDR2: MRHNA, SNTAGT. The CDR3 has 15 residues. CDR3: CASSITGNGETEAFF. CDR3 bases: TGTGCCAGCAGTATCACAGGGAATGGCGAGACCGAAGCTTTCTTT.

The chain couples TRBV30 to TRBJ1-2, with 7 nucleotides matching TRBD1. V lost 0 bases to trimming and J lost 12 bases; unmatched junction nucleotides: 10. Per the germline V gene, CDR1 is GTSNPN and CDR2 is SVGIG (reference sequence). The CDR3 covers 13 residues. This CDR3 reads CAWSVGERGQHTF. DNA of the CDR3: TGTGCCTGGAGTGTAGGGGAGAGGGGGCAGCACACCTTC. Full variable domain (remainder filled in from reference TRBV30 and TRBJ1-2): SQTIHQWPATLVQPVGSPLSLECTVEGTSNPNLYWYRQAAGRGLQLLFYSVGIGQISSEVPQNLSASRPQDRQFILSSKKLLLSDSGFYLCAWSVGERGQHTFGSGTRLTVV.

This chain uses TRBV7-2 with TRBJ1-6; a weak D match, TRBD1 (6 bases). V was pared by 5 bases and J by 5 bases, with 16 bases between. This CDR3 contains 16 residues. The germline CDR1 and CDR2 sequences are SGHTA and FQGNSA. The CDR3 here is CASSPRGGANNSPLHF. CDR3 nucleotide sequence: TGTGCCAGCAGCCCTCGGGGGGGGGCGAATAATTCACCCCTCCACTTT.

The chain employs TRBV29-1 and TRBJ1-2, with unresolved D. Trimming removed 5 bases from V and 2 bases from J, with 15 bases in between. Germline CDR1 is SQVTM and CDR2 is ANQGSEA. The CDR3 is 14 residues long. Here the CDR3 DNA reads TGCAGCGTTTCCCAACCAGCGCCGAACTATGGCTACACCTTC. This gives the protein CSVSQPAPNYGYTF.

The rearrangement uses TRBV9 and TRBJ1-2; 7 positions agree with TRBD1. The length of the CDR3 is 16 residues. CDR1 and CDR2 (germline): SGDLS, YYNGEE. The ends lost 4 bases at V and 8 bases at J; junction bases unmatched: 17. The DNA for the CDR3 is TGTGCCAGCAGCTTACGCGACTTGACAGGGATCCTAGGCTACACCTTC. Protein sequence: CASSLRDLTGILGYTF.

This clone showed up just once. The genes are TRBV5-3 and TRBJ2-2; 9 bases map to TRBD1. TRBV5-3 is an open reading frame whose function is uncertain. V gave up 4 bases and J gave up 7 bases; unmatched junction bases: 11. The CDR3 consists of 16 residues. The chain's CDR3 is CARSRGGQGPNGELFF. CDR3 DNA sequence: TGTGCCAGAAGCCGCGGCGGACAGGGGCCGAACGGGGAGCTGTTTTTT.

CDR3 protein: CASSLLRGGEQFF. CDR3 coding DNA: TGTGCCAGCAGCTTGCTGCGGGGTGGCGAGCAGTTCTTC. The rearrangement links TRBV5-6 to TRBJ2-1; D may be TRBD2 (6 bases). Trimming took off 1 base at V and 10 bases at J, with 12 bases between the two ends. Germline values: CDR1 SGHDT, CDR2 YYEEEE. The CDR3 is 13 amino acids.

The count of this clone is one. The CDR3 protein is CASSPELAGGRRGQFF. Here the CDR3 DNA reads TGTGCCAGCAGCCCGGAACTAGCGGGGGGCCGGAGAGGGCAGTTCTTC. The chain employs TRBV5-4 and TRBJ2-1; 12 bases map to TRBD2. This CDR3 has 16 residues. Trimming at V came to 4 bases and at J to 12 bases, leaving 14 bases not matched to a gene. Germline CDR1 reads SGHNT; CDR2 reads YYREEE (reference sequence). Together with reference TRBV5-4 and TRBJ2-1, the CDR3 gives the full variable domain: ETGVTQSPTHLIKTRGQQVTLRCSSQSGHNTVSWYQQALGQGPQFIFQYYREEENGRGNFPPRFSGLQFPNYSSELNVNALELDDSALYLCASSPELAGGRRGQFFGPGTRLTVL.